One and the same sample provided the 6 T cell receptor beta chains below, sequenced in a study of regulatory T cells in long-lasting Graves disease. Both iRepertoire HTBI primers and Arm-PCR of CDR3 regions were used to build the TCR beta libraries. TCRdb re-analysed the multiplex PCR reads in MiXCR, keeping a single row per CDR3 protein. The repertoire has 240,000 or so distinct CDR3 sequences, 20% to 25% of them found once; the top ten carry roughly 14%. Time point: newly diagnosed GD, antithyroid drugs for less than 3 months. PBMCs provided the RNA from which the TCR library was made. Here the sequenced sample was peripheral blood mononuclear cells (PBMCs), taken at new diagnosis, from a patient treated with antithyroid drugs. These receptor sequences come from a female donor with Graves disease.

At least ten counts were recorded for this clonotype. The chain has TRBV29-1 and TRBJ2-3; D is possibly TRBD1 (6 bases). The CDR3 has 15 residues. Germline lookup yields CDR1 SQVTM and CDR2 ANQGSEA. V was trimmed by 6 bases and J by 4 bases, leaving 20 bases between them. The CDR3 nucleotides read TGCAGCGTCATGGGGGCGTCGGAGAGCGCAGATACGCAGTATTTT. Translation: CSVMGASESADTQYF.

This clonotype was seen at least ten times. The chain joins TRBV20-1 to TRBJ1-3; D remains ambiguous. Germline V gene data show CDR1 as DFQATT and CDR2 as SNEGSKA (reference sequence). The CDR3 covers 13 residues. V lost 3 bases and J 0 bases, leaving 6 bases between the germline ends. CDR3: CSASPVSGNTIYF. DNA of the CDR3: TGCAGTGCTAGTCCGGTCTCTGGAAACACCATATATTTT.

This clonotype was observed at least ten times. CDR3 residues: CASSESAGGANIQYF. DNA of the CDR3: TGCGCCAGCAGTGAGTCGGCGGGAGGGGCGAACATTCAGTACTTC. This rearrangement joins TRBV10-1 to TRBJ2-4; 9 nucleotides line up with TRBD2. The CDR3 totals 15 residues. J gave up 7 bases and V 0 bases, and 4 bases lay outside the gene matches. Per the germline V gene, CDR1 is WNHNN and CDR2 is SYGVQD (reference sequence).

In this sample, this clonotype turned up many times. The V gene is TRBV12-3 or TRBV12-4, the J gene TRBJ1-1; 8 bases are shared with TRBD1. V dropped 6 bases and J dropped 9; count of bases not matched to a gene: 9. CDR3 length equals 13 residues. The CDR3 DNA sequence: TGTGCCAGCAGCCTACCAGACAGGGGAAAAGCTTTCTTT. This gives the protein CASSLPDRGKAFF.

This clonotype was seen at least ten times. The chain joins TRBV20-1 to TRBJ2-3; D is perhaps TRBD2 (6 bases). V shed 1 base and J shed 4 bases, with 6 bases lying between them. The germline CDR1 and CDR2 sequences are DFQATT and SNEGSKA (reference sequence). The CDR3 is made up of 12 amino acids. CDR3 loop: CSARGGADTQYF. In DNA form, the CDR3 reads TGCAGTGCTAGAGGGGGGGCAGATACGCAGTATTTT.

This clonotype came up many times. J is TRBJ2-5 and V is TRBV11-3; D call uncertain. The germline V gene encodes CDR1 SGHNT and CDR2 YENEEA. With 3 bases removed from V and 4 bases from J, the gap between germline ends came to 12 bases. CDR3 length equals 14 residues. Here the CDR3 reads CASSFSRVGETQYF. CDR3 bases: TGTGCCAGCAGCTTCTCCCGGGTTGGAGAGACCCAGTACTTC.